The 7 T cell receptor beta chains presented below share a single source sample, sequenced in a study of T-cell reconstitution after alpha-beta-depleted transplantation in children. During its preparation, the TCRbeta library received unique molecular identifiers. MiXCR, applied by TCRdb to the PCR reads, yields one record per CDR3 protein. The data show 200,000 to 250,000 distinct CDR3 sequences, more than 20% seen once. The material was PBMCs, obtained before TCRalphabeta/CD19-depleted stem cell transplant. Receptor source: a girl under 10 years old with Fanconi anemia, due to receive a stem cell transplant.

This clonotype was seen only a few times. V usage is TRBV20-1 and J usage is TRBJ2-1; 8 bases are shared with TRBD2. This CDR3 spans 15 amino acids. The V and J ends lost 5 bases and 0 bases, in that order; junction bases with no gene match: 6. Germline lookup yields CDR1 DFQATT and CDR2 SNEGSKA (reference sequence). The CDR3 nucleotides read TGCAGTGCTCAGGAGCGGGGGCACTCCTACAATGAGCAGTTCTTC. This sequence encodes CSAQERGHSYNEQFF.

This clonotype has ten or more counts. The chain employs TRBV29-1 and TRBJ2-1, with 7 bases that match TRBD2. Germline CDR1 reads SQVTM; CDR2 reads ANQGSEA. J lost 4 bases, V lost 1 base, and 7 bases had no gene match. The CDR3 runs 15 residues. CDR3 DNA sequence: TGCAGCGTTGAAGGGGCGGGAGCGGGGTACAATGAGCAGTTCTTC. It yields the protein CSVEGAGAGYNEQFF.

This clonotype was detected many times. This chain links TRBV4-2 with TRBJ2-3, with 9 bases matching TRBD2. CDR1 LGHNA and CDR2 YNFKEQ come from the germline V gene. The CDR3 consists of 18 residues. V was clipped by 3 bases and J by 5 bases; unmatched bases: 15. The CDR3 coding sequence is TGTGCCAGCAGCCACCACAGCCCCTCTAGCGGGGCAAGAGATACGCAGTATTTT. It yields the protein CASSHHSPSSGARDTQYF.

This clonotype has just a few counts. The chain has TRBV28 and TRBJ2-3, with D maybe TRBD2 (6 bases). V was shortened by 3 bases and J by 3 bases, with 13 bases between the two germline ends. CDR3 length equals 15 residues. From germline, CDR1 is MDHEN and CDR2 SYDVKM. The CDR3 is CASSLLLAQTDTQYF. CDR3 nucleotide sequence: TGTGCCAGCAGTTTGTTACTAGCCCAGACAGATACGCAGTATTTT.

This chain links TRBV11-3 with TRBJ2-3, with unresolved D. V gave up 5 bases and J gave up 5 bases, with 11 bases separating them. Germline CDR1 is SGHNT and CDR2 is YENEEA. The CDR3 runs to 13 residues. CDR3 sequence (DNA): TGTGCCAGCAGCCCCGGCCCAGGAGATACGCAGTATTTT. Translated: CASSPGPGDTQYF.

The chain has TRBV7-2 and TRBJ1-2; 9 bases align to TRBD1. Germline CDR1 and CDR2: SGHTA and FQGNSA. This CDR3 has 15 amino acids. J was trimmed by 5 bases and V by 5 bases; bases with no gene match: 9. The CDR3 nucleotides read TGTGCCAGCAGCCCCCGCGGGACAGGGTATTATGGCTACACCTTC. Translated, it gives CASSPRGTGYYGYTF.

The J gene is TRBJ2-3, the V gene TRBV4-1; D is unresolved. Germline V gives CDR1 MGHRA, CDR2 YSYEKL. Trimming shortened V by 5 bases and J by 6 bases, and 6 bases separated the two germline ends. The CDR3 totals 11 residues. The CDR3 protein is CASSYHDTQYF. Here the CDR3 DNA reads TGCGCCAGCAGCTACCATGATACGCAGTATTTT.